This T cell receptor beta chain was captured in a study of blood T cells in healthy people across ages. A second PCR of about 7 to 12 cycles used a sample-barcoded 5' primer and a J-beta primer mix. Every cDNA was tagged by a template-switch adaptor with 12 random nucleotides. Via MiXCR, TCRdb re-called the 5' RACE reads, giving one row per CDR3 protein. The sample records about 1.4 million distinct CDR3 sequences, roughly 64% being singletons. This clonotype was found a few times. Deletions cut 4 bases from V and 11 bases from J, with 14 bases between. Germline V gene sequence: CDR1 MNHEY, CDR2 SVGAGI. The CDR3 has 12 amino acids.

This clonotype was obtained from a man between 18 and 29 years old in good health. Sequencing was performed on blood. The genes are TRBV6-5 and TRBJ2-5; D is uncertain. CDR3 loop: CASSSTWDEQYF. The CDR3 bases are TGTGCCAGCAGTTCGACGTGGGATGAGCAGTACTTC.